A single sample gave rise to the 18 T cell receptor beta chains below, sequenced in a study of blood T cell repertoires in COVID-19. Some clones are missing from TCRdb's copy, which holds only in-frame ones; the method was immunoSEQ multiplex PCR. There are about 97,000 clones in the sample; about 85% occur only once, and 1.5% to 2% lies in the top ten. Sequencing was done on a sample of peripheral blood. The receptors were gathered from a woman aged 70-85 years with active or convalescent COVID-19.

The chain has TRBV7-8 and TRBJ2-7; D is perhaps TRBD1 (6 bases). Trimming cost V 5 bases and J 6 bases, with 14 bases left between them. The CDR3 contains 13 residues. In germline, CDR1 is SGHVS, CDR2 FQNEAQ. This CDR3 is CASSIGQSGEQYF. DNA of the CDR3: TGTGCCAGCAGCATAGGACAGTCCGGCGAGCAGTACTTC.

This chain connects TRBV19 to TRBJ2-1; 12 bases are a match to TRBD2. V trimming: 2 bases; J trimming: 2 bases; junction bases outside the gene matches: 1. The CDR3 sequence is 16 residues long. Germline CDR1 reads LNHDA; CDR2 reads SQIVND (reference sequence). The DNA for the CDR3 is TGTGCCAGTAGTATACTAGCGGGAGGGACCTACAATGAGCAGTTCTTC. It yields the protein CASSILAGGTYNEQFF.

The V and J genes are TRBV2 and TRBJ1-5; 9 bases agree with TRBD1. CDR3 length equals 15 residues. The trim removed 7 bases at V and 4 bases at J, leaving 8 bases unmatched. Germline-derived CDR1 and CDR2 are SNHLY and FYNNEI. DNA of the CDR3: TGTGCCAGCACCCCTGGACAGGGGATGAATCAGCCCCAGCATTTT. Translating it yields CASTPGQGMNQPQHF.

The rearrangement links TRBV5-1 to TRBJ2-1, with no clear D. The CDR3 covers 16 residues. The germline V gene encodes CDR1 SGHRS and CDR2 YFSETQ. Trimming stripped 0 bases from V and 6 bases from J, with 16 bases between. CDR3 bases: TGCGCCAGCAGCTTGGGAGTGCGCGAAAGTATCAATGAGCAGTTCTTC. Translated, it gives CASSLGVRESINEQFF.

This clone appeared a single time. This sequence joins TRBV30 and TRBJ2-3, with D maybe TRBD2 (7 bases). The V gene lost 0 bases and the J gene lost 2 bases, with 9 bases spanning the gap. This CDR3 has 14 residues. Germline V gives CDR1 GTSNPN, CDR2 SVGIG (reference sequence). The DNA of the CDR3 is TGTGCCTGGAGTGTAGGGGGGGTCACAGATACGCAGTATTTT. This sequence encodes CAWSVGGVTDTQYF.

This sequence joins TRBV4-3 and TRBJ1-6; no firm D call. The CDR3 runs 13 residues. Germline V CDR1 and CDR2: LGHNA, YSLEER. V shed 4 bases and J shed 13 bases, with 14 bases lying between them. CDR3 sequence reads: CASSREVYQPLHF. CDR3 nucleotide sequence: TGCGCCAGCAGCCGTGAGGTCTATCAGCCCCTCCACTTT.

The chain carries TRBV5-6 and TRBJ1-3; D remains unclear. The CDR3 has 15 residues. Germline CDR1 is SGHDT and CDR2 is YYEEEE. The V end was cut by 4 bases, the J end by 0 bases, with 11 bases between. CDR3 loop: CASSKTTVSGNTIYF. In DNA, the CDR3 is TGTGCCAGCAGCAAGACAACTGTCTCTGGAAACACCATATATTTT.

This clone was detected only once. The rearrangement joins TRBV4-1 to TRBJ2-3, with 10 nucleotides matching TRBD2. This CDR3 contains 16 residues. Unmatched junction bases numbered 7, after V lost 4 bases and J lost 3 bases. The V gene's germline CDR1 is MGHRA and CDR2 YSYEKL. This CDR3 is CASSRKTSGTTDTQYF. CDR3 sequence (DNA): TGCGCCAGCAGCCGGAAAACTAGCGGGACGACAGATACGCAGTATTTT.

The chain links TRBV11-3 to TRBJ2-2; 12 bases are a match to TRBD1. The length of the CDR3 is 16 residues. Germline CDR1 reads SGHNT; CDR2 reads YENEEA. After removal of 4 bases from V and 6 bases from J, the junction contained 6 bases not matched to a gene. DNA for the CDR3: TGTGCCAGCAGCTCCCGGGACAGGGGGCTCCCCGGGGAGCTGTTTTTT. It is translated as CASSSRDRGLPGELFF.

The rearrangement joins TRBV5-1 to TRBJ1-2; weak D call: TRBD1 (6 bases). The germline V gene encodes CDR1 SGHRS and CDR2 YFSETQ. The CDR3 totals 14 residues. V lost 1 base to trimming and J lost 2 bases, with 9 bases between them. The CDR3 sequence is CASSLSGTNYGYTF. The DNA of the CDR3 is TGCGCCAGCAGCTTGTCCGGGACAAACTATGGCTACACCTTC.

This chain links TRBV2 with TRBJ2-3, with TRBD2 matching 10 bases. CDR1 is SNHLY, CDR2 FYNNEI, per germline. After removal of 7 bases from V and 0 bases from J, the junction contained 1 base not matched to a gene. CDR3 length: 14 amino acids. For the CDR3, the DNA is TGTGCCAGCACGGGACTAGCGAGCACAGATACGCAGTATTTT. This encodes CASTGLASTDTQYF.

The rearrangement joins TRBV24-1 to TRBJ2-5, with TRBD1 as a possible D gene (6 bases). This CDR3 spans 19 amino acids. Germline-derived CDR1 and CDR2 are KGHDR and SFDVKD. V dropped 2 bases and J dropped 2 bases, with 23 bases sitting between them. CDR3 in amino acids: CATSDSGLNRVGLQETQYF. The CDR3 bases are TGTGCCACCAGTGATTCCGGCCTAAACAGGGTAGGGCTACAAGAGACCCAGTACTTC.

This clone showed up just once. The rearrangement links TRBV10-3 to TRBJ2-1; TRBD1 is a possible D gene (7 bases). V gave up 4 bases and J gave up 6 bases, with 13 bases separating them. The CDR3 extends over 14 amino acids. From germline, CDR1 is ENHRY and CDR2 SYGVKD. The CDR3 DNA sequence: TGTGCCATCAGTGGAGTGCAGGGGGGCAATGAGCAGTTCTTC. Protein sequence: CAISGVQGGNEQFF.

The CDR3 loop is CASSLTSGGAETQYF. The CDR3 DNA reads as TGTGCCAGCAGCTTAACTAGCGGGGGGGCCGAGACCCAGTACTTC. The gene calls are TRBV7-9 and TRBJ2-5; 13 nucleotides agree with TRBD2. The CDR3 runs to 15 residues. Trimming at V came to 2 bases and at J to 5 bases, leaving 2 bases not matched to a gene. Germline-derived CDR1 and CDR2 are SEHNR and FQNEAQ (reference sequence). The variable domain in full, completed from reference TRBV7-9 and TRBJ2-5, reads DTGVSQNPRHKITKRGQNVTFRCDPISEHNRLYWYRQTLGQGPEFLTYFQNEAQLEKSRLLSDRFSAERPKGSFSTLEIQRTEQGDSAMYLCASSLTSGGAETQYFGPGTRLLVL.

CDR3 sequence reads: CASSPAVGAGGTETQYF. CDR3 coding DNA: TGCGCCAGCAGCCCAGCCGTGGGCGCGGGGGGGACAGAGACCCAGTACTTC. The gene calls are TRBV5-1 and TRBJ2-5; TRBD2 aligns across 9 bases. V shed 4 bases, J shed 4 bases, and the junction held 14 bases outside the gene matches. The CDR3 sequence is 17 residues long. Germline V gene lookup returns CDR1 SGHRS and CDR2 YFSETQ.

This clone appeared a few times. The rearrangement links TRBV6-6 to TRBJ1-2, with D possibly matching TRBD1 (6 bases). V was clipped by 0 bases and J by 2 bases, with 10 bases between them. Per the germline V gene, CDR1 is MNHNY and CDR2 is SVGAGI (reference sequence). The CDR3 sequence is 15 residues long. The CDR3 sequence is CASSYSRGRNYGYTF. The CDR3 bases are TGTGCCAGCAGTTACTCCAGGGGCAGAAACTATGGCTACACCTTC.

The J gene is TRBJ1-1, the V gene TRBV4-1; 11 bases line up with TRBD1. The CDR3 length is 17 residues. CDR1 and CDR2 (germline): MGHRA, YSYEKL. V lost 2 bases to trimming and J lost 1 base; unmatched junction nucleotides: 6. CDR3 region: CASSQTDRGRGNTEAFF. CDR3 in DNA: TGCGCCAGCAGCCAAACGGACAGGGGGCGCGGGAACACTGAAGCTTTCTTT.

The chain recombines TRBV6-5 with TRBJ1-1, with D perhaps TRBD1 (6 bases). The germline V gene has CDR1 MNHEY and CDR2 SVGAGI. This CDR3 has 14 amino acids. V was trimmed by 2 bases and J by 3 bases, leaving 10 bases between them. The CDR3 coding sequence is TGTGCCAGCAGTTACGGCGGGGGGCACACTGAAGCTTTCTTT. Its translation is CASSYGGGHTEAFF.